Below, 28 T cell receptor beta chains from the same sample are listed, as sequenced in a study of post-analysis software for immune sequencing data. Study-wide results and caveats: Several TRBV segments, TRBV5-6, TRBV5-1 and TRBV20-1 among them, were found more frequent in patients than controls.

Unique molecular identifiers were present in the TCR beta cDNA libraries. TCRdb analysed the PCR reads with MiXCR anew, one entry per CDR3 protein. The sample holds 550,000 to 700,000 distinct CDR3 sequences; roughly 45% are singletons and the top ten take around 1.7%. Antigens of these TCRs are unknown. The sample comprised blood. These TCRs come from a girl aged 10 to 17 with multiple sclerosis.

There are a few counts of this clonotype. This chain connects TRBV20-1 to TRBJ1-2; D perhaps matches TRBD1 (5 bases). Germline CDR1 reads DFQATT; CDR2 reads SNEGSKA (reference sequence). CDR3 length equals 12 residues. Trimming stripped 7 bases from V and 2 bases from J, with 11 bases between. The DNA of the CDR3 is TGCAGTGGGGGGGAGACCAACTATGGCTACACCTTC. Amino acids: CSGGETNYGYTF.

DNA for the CDR3: TGTGCCAGCAGTCCCTCCCAGGGGGCGGTGAACACTGAAGCTTTCTTT. As protein: CASSPSQGAVNTEAFF. The chain carries TRBV2 and TRBJ1-1; 8 bases line up with TRBD1. Trimming removed 5 bases from V and 0 bases from J; junction bases left unmatched: 8. The CDR3 length is 16 residues. Germline V gives CDR1 SNHLY, CDR2 FYNNEI.

This chain joins TRBV7-8 and TRBJ2-7, with no clear D. CDR3 size: 12 residues. Germline loops: CDR1 SGHVS, CDR2 FQNEAQ. The ends were cut back, 0 bases at V and 9 bases at J, with 9 bases in the middle. The CDR3 coding sequence is TGTGCCAGCAGCTTAGCGTTGTTGGGGCAGTACTTC. Translating it yields CASSLALLGQYF.

The genes are TRBV12-3 or TRBV12-4 and TRBJ1-2, with 8 bases lining up with TRBD1. Trimming took 6 bases from V and 8 from J; bases not matched to a gene: 8. This CDR3 is 13 amino acids long. CDR3 nucleotide sequence: TGTGCCAGCAGACAGGGGGGAGGATTGGGCTACACCTTC. Amino acid sequence: CASRQGGGLGYTF.

In DNA form, the CDR3 reads TGTGCCAGCAGGGCAGATACGCAGTATTTT. It codes for CASRADTQYF. The V and J genes are TRBV2 and TRBJ2-3; D gene ambiguous. Germline V CDR1 and CDR2: SNHLY, FYNNEI. The CDR3 has 10 residues. V gave up 6 bases and J gave up 4 bases, with 2 bases separating them.

This clonotype was seen a handful of times. J is TRBJ2-5 and V is TRBV5-1, with TRBD2 matching over 7 bases. Germline CDR1 is SGHRS and CDR2 is YFSETQ. The CDR3 loop spans 13 amino acids. The J segment lost 10 bases and the V segment lost 3 bases, leaving 9 bases of the junction unmatched. CDR3 protein: CASSYRGDVDQYF. CDR3 in DNA: TGCGCCAGCAGCTACCGGGGGGACGTGGACCAGTACTTC.

This clonotype was seen a few times. This chain links TRBV28 with TRBJ2-5; 7 bases map to TRBD1. The J call could be wrong; TRBJ2-7 is a better fit for the DNA end. Germline-derived CDR1 and CDR2 are MDHEN and SYDVKM. The CDR3 covers 14 residues. The CDR3 sequence is CASSFPRDSSEQYF. In nucleotides, the CDR3 is TGTGCCAGCAGTTTCCCACGGGACAGTAGCGAGCAGTACTTC.

The chain couples TRBV2 to TRBJ2-7; D gene uncertain. The CDR3 is 12 amino acids. V was cut by 3 bases and J by 3 bases, with 6 bases left in between. Germline loops: CDR1 SNHLY, CDR2 FYNNEI. The CDR3 DNA is TGTGCCAGCAGTGACACTAACTACGAGCAGTACTTC. Its translation is CASSDTNYEQYF.

J is TRBJ2-1 and V is TRBV24-1; TRBD2 matches at 15 bases. J was trimmed by 1 base and V by 4 bases; bases with no gene match: 4. CDR3 length equals 18 residues. Germline V gene lookup returns CDR1 KGHDR and CDR2 SFDVKD. The CDR3 sequence: CATSERGLAGGSYNEQFF. The CDR3 bases are TGTGCCACCAGTGAGAGGGGACTAGCGGGAGGATCCTACAATGAGCAGTTCTTC.

The chain combines TRBV5-6 with TRBJ2-7, with D possibly TRBD1 on 5 matching bases. The CDR3 length is 16 residues. CDR1 SGHDT and CDR2 YYEEEE come from the germline V gene. Trimming pared 0 bases from V and 7 bases from J, leaving 20 bases between. CDR3 bases: TGTGCCAGCAGCTTGGGATACAGACAGCCCTTACGGGAGCAGTACTTC. Amino acids: CASSLGYRQPLREQYF.

The rearrangement uses TRBV5-1 and TRBJ2-4, with 7 bases identical to TRBD1. Per the germline V gene, CDR1 is SGHRS and CDR2 is YFSETQ. The CDR3 runs to 15 residues. V shed 0 bases, J shed 13 bases, and the junction held 13 bases outside the gene matches. The CDR3: CASSLDRGAVLEQYF. DNA for the CDR3: TGCGCCAGCAGCTTGGACAGGGGAGCGGTGTTGGAGCAGTACTTC.

The chain combines TRBV12-3 or TRBV12-4 with TRBJ2-7, with 7 bases matching TRBD2. TRBJ2-4 matches the DNA end more closely, so the J call is doubtful. This CDR3 region has 15 residues. The CDR3 DNA reads TGTGCCAGCAGTCCCCGGGGGAGGGTGGGGAACATTCAGTACTTC. The encoded protein is CASSPRGRVGNIQYF.

The chain joins TRBV5-1 to TRBJ1-1; a possible D gene is TRBD1 (6 bases). CDR3 length equals 15 residues. The V gene lost 3 bases and the J gene lost 1 base, with 13 bases spanning the gap. Germline V lookup: CDR1 SGHRS, CDR2 YFSETQ. CDR3 sequence: CASSWGRGQNTEAFF. CDR3 in DNA: TGCGCCAGCAGCTGGGGCAGGGGCCAGAACACTGAAGCTTTCTTT.

V gene TRBV5-1 combines with J gene TRBJ2-7; D might be TRBD1 or TRBD2, each matching 5 bases. The length of the CDR3 is 14 residues. Germline V CDR1 and CDR2: SGHRS, YFSETQ. V was trimmed by 1 base and J by 5 bases, leaving 13 bases between them. CDR3 DNA sequence: TGCGCCAGCAGCTTGTCGCAGGGACGGGACGAGCAGTACTTC. Amino acid sequence: CASSLSQGRDEQYF.

This clonotype was detected a few times. This rearrangement joins TRBV12-3 or TRBV12-4 to TRBJ2-5, with D possibly being TRBD2 (5 bases). Trimming took off 5 bases at V and 5 bases at J, with 12 bases between the two ends. The CDR3 extends over 13 amino acids. Here the CDR3 DNA reads TGTGCCAGCAGTCCTCGAGGGTGGGAGACCCAGTACTTC. Translating gives CASSPRGWETQYF.

The chain joins TRBV6-5 to TRBJ2-1; the match to TRBD2 covers 7 bases. This CDR3 has 18 amino acids. Looked up from germline, CDR1 is MNHEY and CDR2 is SVGAGI. After removal of 4 bases from V and 0 bases from J, the junction contained 12 bases not matched to a gene. CDR3 in amino acids: CASSFELLAESSYNEQFF. CDR3 DNA sequence: TGTGCCAGCAGTTTTGAACTGCTAGCGGAGAGCTCCTACAATGAGCAGTTCTTC.

This clonotype has only a few counts. The chain recombines TRBV7-3 with TRBJ2-1; D perhaps matches TRBD2 (5 bases). The CDR3 covers 11 residues. CDR1 is SGHTA, CDR2 FQGTGA, per germline. The ends were cut back, 5 bases at V and 10 bases at J, with 9 bases in the middle. The CDR3 DNA sequence: TGTGCCAGCAGCGAGTCTAGCGAGCAGTTCTTC. It yields the protein CASSESSEQFF.

The chain couples TRBV24-1 to TRBJ2-1, with D possibly TRBD2 on 6 matching bases. Germline lookup yields CDR1 KGHDR and CDR2 SFDVKD. The CDR3 loop spans 18 amino acids. V lost 4 bases and J lost 4, with 22 bases in between. CDR3 sequence reads: CATSDPGPAGKGYNEQFF. In nucleotides, the CDR3 is TGTGCCACCAGTGACCCGGGGCCGGCGGGAAAGGGTTACAATGAGCAGTTCTTC.

V is TRBV5-4 and J is TRBJ2-3; 9 bases match TRBD1. Germline CDR1 is SGHNT and CDR2 is YYREEE (reference sequence). The length of the CDR3 is 17 residues. The junction had 6 bases not matched to a gene; V was cut back by 1 base and J by 0 bases. The CDR3 sequence: CASSLPGTGMSTDTQYF. CDR3 nucleotides: TGTGCCAGCAGCTTGCCAGGGACAGGGATGAGCACAGATACGCAGTATTTT.

The V gene is TRBV21-1, the J gene TRBJ2-7; the table's D call, TRBD1, has no DNA check behind it. TRBV21-1 is flagged as a pseudogene. This CDR3 contains 18 residues. CDR3 nucleotide sequence: TGTGCCAGCAGCAAATCCACCCTTCCAGGGGTAGCGTCCTACGAGCAGTACTTC. Its translation is CASSKSTLPGVASYEQYF.

This clonotype has just one count. V and J are TRBV12-3 or TRBV12-4 and TRBJ2-7, with TRBD2 as a possible D gene (6 bases). This CDR3 region has 17 residues. V dropped 4 bases and J dropped 0 bases, with 19 bases sitting between them. CDR3 protein: CASSSHEGIGSSYEQYF. The CDR3, as DNA: TGTGCCAGCAGTTCCCACGAGGGCATCGGGAGCTCCTACGAGCAGTACTTC.

The CDR3: CASRQGTYNSPLHF. Here the CDR3 DNA reads TGTGCCAGCAGGCAGGGAACCTATAATTCACCCCTCCACTTT. This chain connects TRBV12-3 or TRBV12-4 to TRBJ1-6; TRBD1 might be the D (5 bases). Trimming took 6 bases from V and 2 from J, leaving 8 bases between them. The CDR3 consists of 14 residues.

The chain uses TRBV6-5 and TRBJ2-7, with D possibly TRBD1 on 5 matching bases. This CDR3 comprises 16 residues. The V end lost 6 bases, the J end lost 4 bases, and 22 bases lay between the germline ends. Per the germline V gene, CDR1 is MNHEY and CDR2 is SVGAGI. The CDR3 coding sequence is TGTGCCAGCAGACCGATACCGAAAAGGGGTCAATACGAGCAGTACTTC. Residues: CASRPIPKRGQYEQYF.

The V call is TRBV7-2, the J call TRBJ2-1, with 10 bases aligning to TRBD2. With 4 bases clipped from V and 8 bases from J, the junction kept 8 bases outside the gene matches. Per the germline V gene, CDR1 is SGHTA and CDR2 is FQGNSA. The CDR3 contains 15 residues. The CDR3 is CASSSSGGAEDEQFF. DNA of the CDR3: TGTGCCAGCAGCTCCAGCGGGGGGGCTGAGGATGAGCAGTTCTTC.

The chain links TRBV9 to TRBJ2-3; 8 nucleotides agree with TRBD2. CDR3 size: 14 residues. In germline, CDR1 is SGDLS, CDR2 YYNGEE. The J segment lost 7 bases and the V segment lost 5 bases, leaving 9 bases of the junction unmatched. The CDR3 sequence is CASSSGVSPNTQYF. The CDR3 DNA reads as TGTGCCAGCAGTAGCGGGGTGAGTCCGAATACGCAGTATTTT. The variable domain in full, completed from reference TRBV9 and TRBJ2-3, reads DSGVTQTPKHLITATGQRVTLRCSPRSGDLSVYWYQQSLDQGLQFLIQYYNGEERAKGNILERFSAQQFPDLHSELNLSSLELGDSALYFCASSSGVSPNTQYFGPGTRLTVL.

This clonotype has just a few counts. The V and J genes are TRBV20-1 and TRBJ2-3, with a weak D call TRBD2 (5 bases). The CDR3 sequence is 18 residues long. Germline lookup yields CDR1 DFQATT and CDR2 SNEGSKA (reference sequence). Trimming left V 6 bases short and J 0 bases short, with 25 bases between. The CDR3 is CSAAGVRRGIFSTDTQYF. The CDR3 DNA is TGCAGTGCCGCCGGCGTTCGTCGAGGGATCTTTAGCACAGATACGCAGTATTTT.

Remarks on this clonotype: Given a much more abundant clone one base away, this may be a read error. The chain uses TRBV25-1 and TRBJ2-7; D is perhaps TRBD1 (5 bases). V was pared by 3 bases and J by 6 bases, with 6 bases between. CDR1 is MGHDK and CDR2 is SYGVNS in the germline V gene. CDR3 length: 11 amino acids. Here the CDR3 reads CASSDRVEQYF. In DNA form, the CDR3 reads TGTGCCAGCAGTGACAGGGTCGAGCAGTACTTC.

A word on this clonotype: This is likely a read error, given that the CDR3 carries no conserved phenylalanine or tryptophan at its end. The rearrangement links TRBV20-1 to TRBJ2-6, with 10 bases fitting TRBD2. CDR3 length: 18 residues. Germline lookup yields CDR1 DFQATT and CDR2 SNEGSKA (reference sequence). V shed 6 bases and J 2 bases; nucleotides not matched to a gene: 13. The CDR3 region is CSALPIQRGGAGANVLTC. The CDR3 DNA reads as TGCAGTGCGCTGCCTATTCAGCGGGGGGGCGCTGGGGCCAACGTCCTGACTTGC.